The 12 T cell receptor beta chains reported below all come from one sample, sequenced in a study of T cells in women clearing cervical HPV infection. Method: immunoSEQ multiplex PCR; TCRdb's copy keeps in-frame clones and lacks some. The sample has some 21,000 clones, and its top ten clones hold approximately 25%. The sample comprised blood buffy coat. The receptors originated from a woman between 18 and 70 years old with a cervical HPV16 infection that either progressed to CIN3+ or cleared (not recorded which).

A remark on this clone: Read coverage stops 3 residues before the CDR3 terminus; the germline J gene supplies the remainder. The chain employs TRBV7-3 and TRBJ2-2, with TRBD2 matching 7 bases. The CDR3 loop spans 15 amino acids. Germline values: CDR1 SGHTA, CDR2 FQGTGA. V lost 4 bases, J lost 0 bases, and 2 bases stayed unmatched. The sequenced part of the CDR3 DNA is TGTGCCAGCAGCTCCGGGACTACGAACACCGGGGAG. This encodes CASSSGTTNTGE. The whole CDR3 sequence is CASSSGTTNTGELFF.

On this clone: The read stops 3 residues short of the end of the CDR3; the missing end is completed from the germline J gene. This chain joins TRBV2 and TRBJ2-1; D perhaps matches TRBD2 (6 bases). The germline gives CDR1 SNHLY, CDR2 FYNNEI. V gave up 3 bases and J gave up 0 bases, with 9 bases separating them. This CDR3 region has 15 residues. The sequenced part of the CDR3 DNA is TGTGCCAGCAGTGACGGGGGTAGCTCCTACAATGAG. It specifies CASSDGGSSYNE. The whole CDR3 protein is CASSDGGSSYNEQFF.

On this clone: The CDR3 is cut off 3 residues early in the read; its end comes from the germline J gene. This sequence joins TRBV7-9 and TRBJ1-2; perhaps TRBD1 as D (5 bases). The germline V and J ends were trimmed by 2 bases and 7 bases, with 14 bases remaining between them. This CDR3 region has 14 residues. Germline CDR1 and CDR2: SEHNR and FQNEAQ (reference sequence). CDR3 DNA, as far as it was read: TGTGCCAGCAGCTTAATACAGGTTGTCGGTGGC. Amino acids: CASSLIQVVGG. The entire CDR3 sequence reads CASSLIQVVGGYTF.

About this clone itself: The CDR3 is cut off 3 residues early in the read; its end comes from the germline J gene. The chain is built from TRBV20-1 and TRBJ1-6; perhaps TRBD1 as D (5 bases). V was trimmed by 5 bases and J by 3 bases, leaving 8 bases between them. Germline CDR1 and CDR2: DFQATT and SNEGSKA (reference sequence). This CDR3 region has 13 residues. Incomplete CDR3 DNA: TGCAGTGCTGTGACAGACTATAATTCACCC. As protein: CSAVTDYNSP. The full CDR3 is CSAVTDYNSPLHF.

As for this clone: The read gets to within 3 residues of the CDR3 end, and the germline J gene fills in the rest. The chain recombines TRBV7-6 with TRBJ2-3; 8 nucleotides agree with TRBD2. Germline V gene data show CDR1 as SGHVS and CDR2 as FNYEAQ. This CDR3 has 17 residues. Trimming at V came to 1 base and at J to 0 bases, leaving 6 bases not matched to a gene. Here the CDR3 reads CASSLGGRGASTDTQYF. The covered CDR3 bases are TGTGCCAGCAGCTTAGGTGGGCGGGGGGCTAGCACAGATACG.

With regard to this clone: The CDR3 goes on 3 residues after the read ends, and that part is filled in from the germline J gene. The chain is built from TRBV5-6 and TRBJ2-5; D is perhaps TRBD1 (5 bases). This CDR3 spans 14 amino acids. V lost 4 bases and J lost 1, with 11 bases in between. Germline V gives CDR1 SGHDT, CDR2 YYEEEE. The CDR3 bases that were read are TGTGCCAGCAGCATGGCGACAGTCCAAGAGACC. Translated, it gives CASSMATVQET. The entire CDR3 protein is CASSMATVQETQYF.

Notes on this clone: The read comes to an end 3 residues before the CDR3 does, leaving the germline J gene to fill in the end. The rearrangement uses TRBV7-3 and TRBJ2-1; 10 bases line up with TRBD1. The CDR3 contains 15 residues. Germline loops: CDR1 SGHTA, CDR2 FQGTGA. V shed 3 bases, J shed 4 bases, and the junction held 3 bases outside the gene matches. The CDR3 here is CASSLDRGEYNEQFF. The CDR3 DNA, read in part, is TGTGCCAGCAGCTTGGACAGGGGGGAGTACAATGAG.

Regarding this clone: The CDR3 goes on 3 residues after the read ends, and that part is filled in from the germline J gene. The rearrangement links TRBV5-1 to TRBJ1-2; 8 bases are a match to TRBD1. This CDR3 spans 14 amino acids. Looked up from germline, CDR1 is SGHRS and CDR2 is YFSETQ. The J segment lost 6 bases and the V segment lost 4 bases, leaving 8 bases of the junction unmatched. The CDR3 loop reads CASSGTDRVDGYTF. CDR3 bases read: TGCGCCAGCAGCGGAACGGACAGGGTTGATGGC.

Notes on this clone: The sequenced fragment ends 3 residues before the CDR3 boundary, so the rest is inferred from the germline J gene. The J gene is TRBJ1-5, the V gene TRBV19; possible D gene TRBD1, 6 bases. Trimming took off 5 bases at V and 5 bases at J, with 7 bases between the two ends. CDR3 length equals 12 residues. Germline CDR1 LNHDA, CDR2 SQIVND (reference sequence). CDR3 in amino acids: CASSPGDQPQHF. Incomplete CDR3 DNA: TGTGCCAGTAGTCCAGGGGATCAGCCC.

As for this clone: Read data end 3 residues before the CDR3 end; the end is taken from the germline J gene. The V and J genes are TRBV19 and TRBJ1-2, with a tentative D call TRBD1 (6 bases). Germline V CDR1 and CDR2: LNHDA, SQIVND (reference sequence). V lost 3 bases, J lost 3 bases, and 14 bases lay in between. The CDR3 spans 15 residues. CDR3 sequence reads: CASSITAGVDYGYTF. The covered CDR3 bases are TGTGCCAGTAGTATCACGGCAGGGGTGGACTATGGC.

About this clone itself: The CDR3 end is not reached by the read, which stops 3 residues before it; the germline J gene fills it in. This chain joins TRBV29-1 and TRBJ1-5, with D unresolved. CDR3 size: 13 residues. V was shortened by 5 bases and J by 1 base, with 9 bases between the two germline ends. Germline V gives CDR1 SQVTM, CDR2 ANQGSEA. The part of the CDR3 DNA that was read is TGCAGCGTTCGACAACAAAGCAATCAGCCC. This codes for CSVRQQSNQP. The entire CDR3 protein is CSVRQQSNQPQHF.

As to this clone: Read data end 3 residues before the CDR3 end; the end is taken from the germline J gene. V gene TRBV5-1 combines with J gene TRBJ2-5; 10 bases are shared with TRBD1. This CDR3 has 14 residues. Per germline, CDR1 SGHRS and CDR2 YFSETQ. With 0 bases clipped from V and 4 bases from J, the junction kept 0 bases outside the gene matches. The part of the CDR3 DNA that was read is TGCGCCAGCAGCTTGGGACAGGGGGCAGAGACC. The encoded protein is CASSLGQGAET. The complete CDR3 protein is CASSLGQGAETQYF.